This T cell receptor (beta chain) came from a study of T cell changes during pregnancy in multiple sclerosis. Method: immunoSEQ multiplex PCR; TCRdb's copy keeps in-frame clones and lacks some. This table holds 90,000 to 130,000 clones, about 94% found once. The ends lost 5 bases at V and 1 base at J; junction bases unmatched: 5. Germline loops: CDR1 SGHTA, CDR2 FQGNSA. The CDR3 contains 15 residues. The chain combines TRBV7-2 with TRBJ2-5; the match to TRBD1 covers 9 bases. The source is a female donor with multiple sclerosis, enrolled in a pregnancy study. The material was peripheral blood, obtained in the third trimester of pregnancy. CDR3 in DNA: TGTGCCAGCAGCCTGTTGGGACAGGGCCAAGAGACCCAGTACTTC. Translated: CASSLLGQGQETQYF. Combining the CDR3 with reference TRBV7-2 and TRBJ2-5 gives the whole variable domain GAGVSQSPSNKVTEKGKDVELRCDPISGHTALYWYRQSLGQGLEFLIYFQGNSAPDKSGLPSDRFSAERTGGSVSTLTIQRTQQEDSAVYLCASSLLGQGQETQYFGPGTRLLVL.